What follows are 28 T cell receptor beta chains derived from one specimen sequenced in a study of blood T cell repertoires in COVID-19. Clones were read by immunoSEQ multiplex PCR, and TCRdb kept only the in-frame ones, dropping some. Among some 68,000 clones, around 85% were seen once, and the ten largest hold 3.5% to 4.5%. Material for sequencing was peripheral blood. Receptors originate from a man aged 50-60 years with active COVID-19.

CDR3 sequence (DNA): TGTGCCAGCAGTGACCTAGCGGGGGGCCTAACCGGGGAGCTGTTTTTT. Encoded protein: CASSDLAGGLTGELFF. The chain recombines TRBV2 with TRBJ2-2, with 11 positions matching TRBD2. With 3 bases clipped from V and 5 bases from J, the junction kept 5 bases outside the gene matches. The CDR3 runs 16 residues. Germline loops: CDR1 SNHLY, CDR2 FYNNEI.

J is TRBJ1-6 and V is TRBV5-4; D call uncertain. The germline V and J ends were trimmed by 2 bases and 2 bases, with 11 bases remaining between them. Germline CDR1 reads SGHNT; CDR2 reads YYREEE (reference sequence). This CDR3 comprises 16 residues. The CDR3 protein is CASSFSHSAYNSPLHF. The DNA for the CDR3 is TGTGCCAGCAGCTTTTCTCACAGTGCCTATAATTCACCCCTCCACTTT.

This chain links TRBV7-8 with TRBJ2-7; 15 bases agree with TRBD2. This CDR3 has 16 amino acids. The V gene end was trimmed by 3 bases and the J gene end by 5 bases; junction bases not matched to a gene: 5. In germline, CDR1 is SGHVS, CDR2 FQNEAQ. CDR3 bases: TGTGCCAGCAGCTTCCCGGGACTAGCGGGAGGCCACGAGCAGTACTTC. The encoded protein is CASSFPGLAGGHEQYF.

V and J are TRBV3-1 (or the pseudogene TRBV3-2) and TRBJ2-7, with TRBD2 matching over 8 bases. The CDR3 has 15 amino acids. Germline V gene sequence: CDR1 LGHDT, CDR2 YNNKEL (reference sequence). Trimming took 5 bases from V and 6 from J; bases not matched to a gene: 12. The CDR3 sequence: CASSKSGLAFGEQYF. The CDR3 bases are TGTGCCAGCAGCAAATCTGGACTAGCCTTCGGCGAGCAGTACTTC.

J is TRBJ2-5 and V is TRBV29-1; D is perhaps TRBD2 (6 bases). There are 12 residues in the CDR3. Trimming took off 5 bases at V and 4 bases at J, with 11 bases between the two ends. Germline V CDR1 and CDR2: SQVTM, ANQGSEA. The CDR3 nucleotides read TGCAGCGTTCGCGGGATAGGAGAGACCCAGTACTTC. Translation: CSVRGIGETQYF.

The chain carries TRBV4-1 and TRBJ2-7, with TRBD1 identical over 8 bases. This CDR3 is built from 16 residues. Trimming took 6 bases from V and 2 from J; bases not matched to a gene: 12. Per the germline V gene, CDR1 is MGHRA and CDR2 is YSYEKL. In nucleotides, the CDR3 is TGCGCCAGCAGGTTGGCACCGGGACAGGCGACCTACGAGCAGTACTTC. Amino acid sequence: CASRLAPGQATYEQYF.

The V gene is TRBV5-4, the J gene TRBJ1-1; D remains ambiguous. The V end was cut by 4 bases, the J end by 1 base, with 8 bases between. The CDR3 has 13 residues. CDR1 and CDR2 (germline): SGHNT, YYREEE (reference sequence). CDR3 nucleotides: TGTGCCAGCAGCCCAACAAAGAACACTGAAGCTTTCTTT. Translation gives CASSPTKNTEAFF.

The CDR3 bases are TGTGCCAGCAGTTTACAGGGGGGGACCCAGTACTTC. Protein: CASSLQGGTQYF. The chain couples TRBV27 to TRBJ2-5, with a weak D call TRBD1 (7 bases). The CDR3 is 12 residues long. Germline CDR1 is MNHEY and CDR2 is SMNVEV (reference sequence). V dropped 2 bases and J dropped 7 bases, with 8 bases sitting between them.

The chain uses TRBV2 and TRBJ2-3; 11 nucleotides agree with TRBD2. In germline, CDR1 is SNHLY, CDR2 FYNNEI. J gave up 9 bases and V 1 base, and 3 bases lay outside the gene matches. This CDR3 comprises 14 residues. As DNA, the CDR3 is TGTGCCAGCAGTGAAGTTCGGACTAGCGGGACGCAGTATTTT. It encodes CASSEVRTSGTQYF.

The J gene is TRBJ1-3, the V gene TRBV28; no clear D gene. The CDR3 spans 16 residues. Germline V gene data show CDR1 as MDHEN and CDR2 as SYDVKM. Trimming removed 3 bases from V and 4 bases from J, with 16 bases in between. CDR3 amino acids: CASSLYIDTAGNTIYF. Written as DNA, the CDR3 is TGTGCCAGCAGTTTGTATATTGACACGGCGGGAAACACCATATATTTT.

This chain joins TRBV7-2 and TRBJ2-7; 12 positions match TRBD1. The germline V gene encodes CDR1 SGHTA and CDR2 FQGNSA. CDR3 length: 15 amino acids. The ends lost 3 bases at V and 4 bases at J; junction bases unmatched: 4. The CDR3 spells CASSLGTGGAYEQYF. DNA of the CDR3: TGTGCCAGCAGCTTGGGGACAGGGGGCGCATACGAGCAGTACTTC.

This clone was seen once. The genes are TRBV18 and TRBJ2-5; D is unresolved. Germline lookup yields CDR1 KGHSH and CDR2 LQKENI. V was cut by 0 bases and J by 0 bases, with 8 bases left in between. The CDR3 spans 15 residues. The CDR3 DNA reads TGTGCCAGCTCACCACCGCTTCAGAACCAAGAGACCCAGTACTTC. Its protein is CASSPPLQNQETQYF.

In DNA, the CDR3 is TGTGCCAGCAGCCCGAGGAGCTCCTACGAGCAGTACTTC. It codes for CASSPRSSYEQYF. The chain links TRBV7-2 to TRBJ2-7; D gene ambiguous. The CDR3 consists of 13 residues. Germline CDR1 SGHTA, CDR2 FQGNSA. V lost 5 bases, J lost 0 bases, and 8 bases lay in between.

The genes are TRBV2 and TRBJ1-2; D is uncertain. The V end was cut by 6 bases, the J end by 0 bases, with 14 bases between. This CDR3 is built from 15 residues. Germline values: CDR1 SNHLY, CDR2 FYNNEI. CDR3 sequence reads: CASRTRPTTNYGYTF. The CDR3 nucleotides read TGTGCCAGCAGAACACGTCCAACCACTAACTATGGCTACACCTTC.

The chain couples TRBV7-8 to TRBJ1-5; a possible D gene is TRBD1 (6 bases). The CDR3 sequence is 15 residues long. Germline values: CDR1 SGHVS, CDR2 FQNEAQ. Trimming stripped 5 bases from V and 5 bases from J, with 16 bases between. CDR3 sequence: CASSTGAGDYQPQHF. DNA for the CDR3: TGTGCCAGCAGCACCGGGGCAGGGGATTATCAGCCCCAGCATTTT.

The chain employs TRBV11-3 and TRBJ2-3; no clear D gene. CDR3 length: 12 residues. In germline, CDR1 is SGHNT, CDR2 YENEEA. Trimming removed 2 bases from V and 3 bases from J, with 3 bases in between. The CDR3 bases are TGTGCCAGCAGCTTACGGACAGATACGCAGTATTTT. This codes for CASSLRTDTQYF.

The rearrangement uses TRBV6-5 and TRBJ1-2; D gene ambiguous. The CDR3 is 11 residues long. Trimming stripped 6 bases from V and 8 bases from J, with 10 bases between. Germline lookup yields CDR1 MNHEY and CDR2 SVGAGI. The CDR3, as DNA: TGTGCCAGCAGAACCGGCGGGGGCTACACCTTC. This gives the protein CASRTGGGYTF.

The J gene is TRBJ2-7, the V gene TRBV6-5, with TRBD1 matching over 10 bases. The V and J ends lost 6 bases and 0 bases, in that order; junction bases with no gene match: 2. The CDR3 spans 14 residues. Germline-derived CDR1 and CDR2 are MNHEY and SVGAGI. The CDR3 DNA follows: TGTGCCAGCAGGAGGGACAGGGGCTCCTACGAGCAGTACTTC. Its protein is CASRRDRGSYEQYF.

The chain's CDR3 is CASRSDSNQPQHF. The CDR3 bases are TGCGCCAGCAGATCGGACAGTAATCAGCCCCAGCATTTT. This chain uses TRBV5-1 with TRBJ1-5, with D perhaps TRBD1 (6 bases). Germline loops: CDR1 SGHRS, CDR2 YFSETQ. Trimming removed 5 bases at V and 4 bases at J, with 10 bases between. The CDR3 is 13 residues long.

The rearrangement joins TRBV7-9 to TRBJ2-7; 7 nucleotides align to TRBD1. Germline trimming cut 5 bases from V and 2 bases from J; bases unmatched to any gene: 9. Germline CDR1 and CDR2: SEHNR and FQNEAQ (reference sequence). The CDR3 has 15 residues. CDR3 nucleotides: TGTGCCAGCAGCACAGACAGGGCTAGGACCTACGAGCAGTACTTC. Its protein product is CASSTDRARTYEQYF.

The chain is built from TRBV27 and TRBJ2-7; D remains ambiguous. The CDR3 extends over 14 amino acids. Trimming removed 2 bases from V and 5 bases from J, with 13 bases in between. CDR1 and CDR2 from the germline V gene are MNHEY and SMNVEV (reference sequence). The CDR3 spells CASSLRLGGDEQYF. The CDR3 nucleotides are TGTGCCAGCAGTTTACGTCTGGGTGGAGACGAGCAGTACTTC.

This rearrangement joins TRBV2 to TRBJ2-1; TRBD1 matches at 9 bases. This CDR3 has 15 residues. Germline values: CDR1 SNHLY, CDR2 FYNNEI. The junction had 12 bases not matched to a gene; V was cut back by 5 bases and J by 10 bases. CDR3: CASSTDRGKTSEQFF. The CDR3 region has the DNA TGTGCCAGCAGTACGGACAGGGGCAAAACGTCGGAGCAGTTCTTC.

The chain links TRBV19 to TRBJ2-5, with 7 positions matching TRBD2. Germline V gene lookup returns CDR1 LNHDA and CDR2 SQIVND (reference sequence). CDR3 length: 15 amino acids. V shed 5 bases, J shed 4 bases, and the junction held 10 bases outside the gene matches. As DNA, the CDR3 is TGTGCCAGTAGTGGCTTGGGAGGGGTCGGAGAGACCCAGTACTTC. Protein: CASSGLGGVGETQYF.

This chain connects TRBV5-1 to TRBJ2-7; the match to TRBD1 covers 12 bases. The CDR3 is 15 residues long. CDR1 is SGHRS and CDR2 is YFSETQ in the germline V gene. The V segment lost 0 bases and the J segment 7 bases; nucleotides outside the gene matches: 5. As DNA, the CDR3 is TGCGCCAGCAGCTTGGTGGGGACAGGGGGCATGGAGCAGTACTTC. Its protein is CASSLVGTGGMEQYF.

The rearrangement links TRBV10-3 to TRBJ1-2; D might be TRBD1 (6 bases). Trimming removed 10 bases from V and 8 bases from J, with 17 bases in between. The CDR3 totals 12 residues. The germline CDR1 and CDR2 sequences are ENHRY and SYGVKD. The CDR3 loop is CATQQGPVGYTF. The CDR3 nucleotides are TGTGCCACCCAACAGGGACCGGTCGGCTACACCTTC.

This chain joins TRBV27 and TRBJ2-1; TRBD2 aligns across 13 bases. The V gene end was trimmed by 3 bases and the J gene end by 10 bases; junction bases not matched to a gene: 6. The germline V gene has CDR1 MNHEY and CDR2 SMNVEV (reference sequence). The CDR3 runs to 15 residues. The CDR3 here is CASSLGTSGTTEQFF. The CDR3 DNA reads TGTGCCAGCAGTTTGGGGACTAGCGGGACCACGGAGCAGTTCTTC.

J is TRBJ2-7 and V is TRBV19; weak D call: TRBD2 (6 bases). The CDR3 has 14 amino acids. Germline assignment: CDR1 LNHDA and CDR2 SQIVND (reference sequence). Trimming took off 4 bases at V and 6 bases at J, with 16 bases between the two ends. The CDR3 bases are TGTGCCAGTAGTAAGGGACTGACTCCCGGCGAGCAGTACTTC. It is translated as CASSKGLTPGEQYF.

This clone was counted a single time. This sequence joins TRBV7-2 and TRBJ1-1; D gene uncertain. The V gene's germline CDR1 is SGHTA and CDR2 FQGNSA. V was pared by 1 base and J by 5 bases, with 23 bases between. The CDR3 is made up of 18 amino acids. CDR3 sequence: CASSLGGRLGRVETEAFF. The CDR3 DNA sequence: TGTGCCAGCAGCTTAGGCGGTCGGTTGGGGAGGGTAGAGACTGAAGCTTTCTTT.